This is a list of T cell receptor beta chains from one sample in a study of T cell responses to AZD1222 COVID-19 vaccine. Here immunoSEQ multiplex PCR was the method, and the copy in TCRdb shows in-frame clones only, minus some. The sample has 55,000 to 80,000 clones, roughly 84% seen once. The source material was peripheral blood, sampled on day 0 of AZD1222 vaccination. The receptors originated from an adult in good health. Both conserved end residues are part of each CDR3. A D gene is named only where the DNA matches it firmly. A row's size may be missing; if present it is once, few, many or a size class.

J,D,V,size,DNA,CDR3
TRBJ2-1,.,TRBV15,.,TGTGCCACCAGCAGAGGATCTGGAGACAATGAGCAGTTCTTC,CATSRGSGDNEQFF
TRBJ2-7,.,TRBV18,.,TGTGCCAGCTCACCACCGAACAGGGCCAACGAGCAGTACTTC,CASSPPNRANEQYF
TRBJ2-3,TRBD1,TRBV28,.,TGTGCCAGCAGGCTCCCGGGACAGGGGGCGAATACGCAGTATTTT,CASRLPGQGANTQYF
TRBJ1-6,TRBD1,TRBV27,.,TGTGCCAGCATCCCGACAGGGAGCTCCTATAATTCACCCCTCCACTTT,CASIPTGSSYNSPLHF
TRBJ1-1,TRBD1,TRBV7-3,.,TGTGCCAGCAGCTCCATCGGGGCAGGGGGCACTGAAGCTTTCTTT,CASSSIGAGGTEAFF
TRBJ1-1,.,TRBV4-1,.,TGCGCCAGCAGCCCCGGACCGGGCGGTCGGACTGAAGCTTTCTTT,CASSPGPGGRTEAFF
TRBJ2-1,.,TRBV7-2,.,TGTGCCAGCAGCTCGGACCGGGCCACGGCGAATGAGCAGTTCTTC,CASSSDRATANEQFF
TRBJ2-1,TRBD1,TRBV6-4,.,TGTGCCAGCTCAATCCGGGACAGGGCCTACAATGAGCAGTTCTTC,CASSIRDRAYNEQFF
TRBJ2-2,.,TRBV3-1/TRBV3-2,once,TGTGCCAGCAGCCAAGCAATCGCCGGGGAGCTGTTTTTT,CASSQAIAGELFF
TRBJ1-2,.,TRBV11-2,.,TGTGCCAGCAGCTTAATAGGGAAGACTGGCTACACCTTC,CASSLIGKTGYTF
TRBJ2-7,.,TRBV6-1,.,TGTGCCAGCAGTTCCTTGACAGGTAACTACGAGCAGTACTTC,CASSSLTGNYEQYF
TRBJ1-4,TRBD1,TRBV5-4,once,TGTGCCAGCAGCTTACAGGGGGCGGGTGAAAAACTGTTTTTT,CASSLQGAGEKLFF
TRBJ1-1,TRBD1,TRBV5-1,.,TGCGCCAGCAGCCCAAGGACAGGGGGCATCACTGAAGCTTTCTTT,CASSPRTGGITEAFF
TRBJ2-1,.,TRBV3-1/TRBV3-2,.,TGTGCCAGCAGAGCTGGGGGGACCGAGGACTACAATGAGCAGTTCTTC,CASRAGGTEDYNEQFF
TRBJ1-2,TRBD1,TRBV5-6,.,TGTGCCAGCAGCGTGGGACAGCCGGACTACACCTTC,CASSVGQPDYTF
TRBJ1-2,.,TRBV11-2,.,TGTGCCAGCAGCTTGGGCCGGGTGGATGGCTACACCTTC,CASSLGRVDGYTF
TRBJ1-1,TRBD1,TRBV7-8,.,TGTGCCAGCAGCCCTATGCAGGGGGACACTGAAGCTTTCTTT,CASSPMQGDTEAFF
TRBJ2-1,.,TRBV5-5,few,TGTGCCAGCAGCTGGTCACGGGGGAGCTATGAGCAGTTCTTC,CASSWSRGSYEQFF
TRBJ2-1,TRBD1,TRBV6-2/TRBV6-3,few,TGTGCCAGCAGTGACAGGGGGGATGAGCAGTTCTTC,CASSDRGDEQFF
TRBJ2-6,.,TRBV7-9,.,TGTGCCAGCAGCTTACCTACGAGGGCTTTC,CASSLPTRAF
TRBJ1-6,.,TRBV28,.,TGTGCCAGCAGATCGGGATCCTATAATTCACCCCTCCACTTT,CASRSGSYNSPLHF
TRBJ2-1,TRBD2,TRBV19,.,TGTGCCAGTAGTATCTTCGGGGGGGCCGTCAGAGAGCAGTTCTTC,CASSIFGGAVREQFF
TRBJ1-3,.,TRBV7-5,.,TGTGCCAGAAGCTCCACGACAGGGGGCAGAAACACCATATATTTT,CARSSTTGGRNTIYF
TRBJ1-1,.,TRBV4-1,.,TGCGCCAGCAGCCAAGGGGGCATAGCGAACACTGAAGCTTTCTTT,CASSQGGIANTEAFF